These 25 T cell receptor beta chains were sequenced from one sample in a study of blood T cell repertoires in COVID-19. Generated by immunoSEQ multiplex PCR, the TCRdb table keeps only in-frame clones and is missing some. The sample records 190,000 or so clones, about 91% being singletons. The sample consisted of peripheral blood. The source of these receptors is a woman in her twenties or thirties with acute or convalescent COVID-19.

This chain links TRBV18 with TRBJ1-1; no clear D. V was cut by 3 bases and J by 2 bases, with 10 bases left in between. This CDR3 is 14 amino acids long. CDR1 and CDR2 from the germline V gene are KGHSH and LQKENI. Written as DNA, the CDR3 is TGTGCCAGCTCACCTCTCTCAACTAACACTGAAGCTTTCTTT. As protein: CASSPLSTNTEAFF.

This clone was found a few times. J is TRBJ2-2 and V is TRBV30; D remains unclear. The length of the CDR3 is 11 residues. V gave up 4 bases and J gave up 4 bases, with 4 bases separating them. CDR1 and CDR2 from the germline V gene are GTSNPN and SVGIG (reference sequence). CDR3 DNA sequence: TGTGCCTGGACTAGCACCGGGGAGCTGTTTTTT. Encoded protein: CAWTSTGELFF.

V and J are TRBV28 and TRBJ2-7; 11 nucleotides line up with TRBD2. Germline V lookup: CDR1 MDHEN, CDR2 SYDVKM. Trimming at V came to 3 bases and at J to 0 bases, leaving 13 bases not matched to a gene. The CDR3 extends over 19 amino acids. Here the CDR3 DNA reads TGTGCCAGCAGTTTCCTGGGTCTAGCGGGAGGCGAGAGCTCCTACGAGCAGTACTTC. It specifies CASSFLGLAGGESSYEQYF.

This rearrangement joins TRBV28 to TRBJ2-1, with no clear D. V was shortened by 10 bases and J by 4 bases, with 14 bases between the two germline ends. This CDR3 is built from 13 residues. Germline-derived CDR1 and CDR2 are MDHEN and SYDVKM. The CDR3 sequence is CAIGVPNYNEQFF. As DNA, the CDR3 is TGTGCCATAGGAGTACCAAATTACAATGAGCAGTTCTTC. Full variable domain (outside the CDR3, taken from reference TRBV28 and TRBJ2-1): DVKVTQSSRYLVKRTGEKVFLECVQDMDHENMFWYRQDPGLGLRLIYFSYDVKMKEKGDIPEGYSVSREKKERFSLILESASTNQTSMYLCAIGVPNYNEQFFGPGTRLTVL.

The V call is TRBV7-2, the J call TRBJ1-2; 8 nucleotides line up with TRBD1. V dropped 3 bases and J dropped 5; count of bases not matched to a gene: 14. Germline V gene lookup returns CDR1 SGHTA and CDR2 FQGNSA. The CDR3 totals 17 residues. The CDR3 DNA is TGTGCCAGCAGCTTTGGGGGTTCCAGGGGGCTTTTATATGGCTACACCTTC. It codes for CASSFGGSRGLLYGYTF.

The V gene is TRBV18, the J gene TRBJ1-1; 7 bases are shared with TRBD1. Losses at the gene ends were 3 bases for V and 6 bases for J; bases not matched to a gene: 10. The CDR3 runs to 15 residues. Germline assignment: CDR1 KGHSH and CDR2 LQKENI. CDR3: CASSPGDRVIAEAFF. The CDR3 coding sequence is TGTGCCAGCTCACCGGGAGACAGGGTAATAGCTGAAGCTTTCTTT.

This chain uses TRBV28 with TRBJ2-4; the D is unclear. Germline V gene data show CDR1 as MDHEN and CDR2 as SYDVKM. The CDR3 consists of 11 residues. V was shortened by 4 bases and J by 16 bases, with 14 bases between the two germline ends. The CDR3 reads CASSSAGAAYF. CDR3 nucleotides: TGTGCCAGCAGTTCCGCCGGTGCCGCCTACTTC.

On this clone itself: At the DNA level, this CDR3 is encoded by other sequences in the same sample as well. CDR3 in DNA: TGCGCCAGCAGCTTAGAGAGCACAGATACGCAGTATTTT. Protein product: CASSLESTDTQYF. V usage is TRBV5-1 and J usage is TRBJ2-3; no reliable D call. The ends were cut back, 2 bases at V and 0 bases at J, with 4 bases in the middle. This CDR3 spans 13 amino acids. Germline V gene data show CDR1 as SGHRS and CDR2 as YFSETQ.

This sequence joins TRBV5-1 and TRBJ2-1; D is uncertain. Trimming stripped 4 bases from V and 7 bases from J, with 6 bases between. The germline V gene encodes CDR1 SGHRS and CDR2 YFSETQ. The CDR3 has 11 amino acids. Here the CDR3 DNA reads TGCGCCAGCAGCATATTGAATGAGCAGTTCTTC. Its translation is CASSILNEQFF.

V usage is TRBV5-4 and J usage is TRBJ2-3, with TRBD2 matching over 8 bases. The CDR3 is 16 amino acids. Germline V gene sequence: CDR1 SGHNT, CDR2 YYREEE (reference sequence). V lost 5 bases to trimming and J lost 3 bases; unmatched junction nucleotides: 11. The CDR3 here is CASSPGGGRGTDTQYF. In nucleotides, the CDR3 is TGTGCCAGCAGTCCGGGGGGGGGCCGGGGGACAGATACGCAGTATTTT.

V is TRBV28 and J is TRBJ1-1; D is possibly TRBD1 (6 bases). The germline V and J ends were trimmed by 8 bases and 9 bases, with 16 bases remaining between them. CDR1 MDHEN and CDR2 SYDVKM come from the germline V gene. The CDR3 consists of 12 residues. CDR3 sequence (DNA): TGTGCCAGCGGCATGGACACAGGGCAAGCTTTCTTT. This translates into CASGMDTGQAFF. The full variable domain, rest sourced from reference TRBV28 and TRBJ1-1, is DVKVTQSSRYLVKRTGEKVFLECVQDMDHENMFWYRQDPGLGLRLIYFSYDVKMKEKGDIPEGYSVSREKKERFSLILESASTNQTSMYLCASGMDTGQAFFGQGTRLTVV.

The CDR3 spells CASSSLAGNTGELFF. The CDR3, as DNA: TGCGCCAGCAGCTCACTAGCGGGAAACACCGGGGAGCTGTTTTTT. J is TRBJ2-2 and V is TRBV5-1, with 10 positions matching TRBD2. The CDR3 has 15 amino acids. The V gene end was trimmed by 3 bases and the J gene end by 2 bases; junction bases not matched to a gene: 1. CDR1 is SGHRS, CDR2 YFSETQ, per germline.

The genes are TRBV5-4 and TRBJ1-2, with 9 bases that match TRBD1. After removal of 3 bases from V and 8 bases from J, the junction contained 5 bases not matched to a gene. CDR1 is SGHNT and CDR2 is YYREEE in the germline V gene (reference sequence). This CDR3 is 13 amino acids long. CDR3 region: CASSSGDREGYTF. The CDR3 DNA follows: TGTGCCAGCAGCTCCGGGGACAGGGAGGGCTACACCTTC.

This clone has just a few counts. This chain joins TRBV7-2 and TRBJ1-2; no clear D. The CDR3 has 17 amino acids. Germline CDR1 is SGHTA and CDR2 is FQGNSA. Trimming took 1 base from V and 4 from J, leaving 19 bases between them. CDR3 residues: CASSLGGGKPSLYGYTF. The CDR3 DNA sequence: TGTGCCAGCAGCTTAGGGGGAGGAAAGCCAAGTCTCTATGGCTACACCTTC. Filled out from reference TRBV7-2 and TRBJ1-2, the complete variable domain reads GAGVSQSPSNKVTEKGKDVELRCDPISGHTALYWYRQSLGQGLEFLIYFQGNSAPDKSGLPSDRFSAERTGGSVSTLTIQRTQQEDSAVYLCASSLGGGKPSLYGYTFGSGTRLTVV.

This chain uses TRBV28 with TRBJ1-4; TRBD1 matches 9 bases. This CDR3 has 15 residues. CDR1 is MDHEN, CDR2 SYDVKM, per germline. Trimming at V came to 4 bases and at J to 8 bases, leaving 8 bases not matched to a gene. The CDR3, as DNA: TGTGCCAGCAGTTCCACTAGACAGGGGGTCGAAAAACTGTTTTTT. This encodes CASSSTRQGVEKLFF.

About this clone itself: The junction departs from germline at one end; a sequencing error may be responsible. V gene TRBV6-5 combines with J gene TRBJ1-5; D is possibly TRBD1 (6 bases). The germline V gene encodes CDR1 MNHEY and CDR2 SVGAGI. This CDR3 comprises 14 residues. The CDR3 spells CATSSWAGDQPQHF. CDR3 coding DNA: TGTGCCACCAGTTCCTGGGCAGGGGATCAGCCCCAGCATTTT.

The CDR3 bases are TGTGCCACCGGGACAGGGACGACCAAAAACATTCAGTACTTC. Amino acid sequence: CATGTGTTKNIQYF. The V gene is TRBV15, the J gene TRBJ2-4; 9 nucleotides line up with TRBD1. The V gene end was trimmed by 8 bases and the J gene end by 2 bases; junction bases not matched to a gene: 4. The CDR3 consists of 14 residues. The germline gives CDR1 LNHNV, CDR2 YYDKDF (reference sequence).

V usage is TRBV5-1 and J usage is TRBJ1-6; 11 bases fit TRBD1. Germline trimming cut 0 bases from V and 10 bases from J; bases unmatched to any gene: 3. The germline V gene encodes CDR1 SGHRS and CDR2 YFSETQ. The CDR3 is made up of 15 amino acids. The CDR3 sequence: CASSLAGDRGSPLHF. The CDR3 DNA follows: TGCGCCAGCAGCTTGGCCGGGGACAGGGGGTCACCCCTCCACTTT.

This clone was recorded a few times. Other DNA sequences in this sample translate to the same CDR3. The chain joins TRBV11-3 to TRBJ1-1; D not resolved. V lost 3 bases and J lost 3, with 8 bases in between. From germline, CDR1 is SGHNT and CDR2 YENEEA. The CDR3 loop spans 13 amino acids. Written as DNA, the CDR3 is TGTGCCAGCAGCTTGGAGGGAGACACTGAAGCTTTCTTT. This sequence encodes CASSLEGDTEAFF.

This clone was seen more than once but under ten times. The CDR3 is CASRARGLQYQPQHF. CDR3 coding DNA: TGTGCCAGTAGGGCCAGGGGTTTACAATATCAGCCCCAGCATTTT. The chain combines TRBV19 with TRBJ1-5, with a possible D match to TRBD1 (6 bases). The CDR3 runs to 15 residues. Looked up from germline, CDR1 is LNHDA and CDR2 is SQIVND (reference sequence). V was shortened by 6 bases and J by 5 bases, with 17 bases between the two germline ends. The full variable domain, its missing parts supplied by reference TRBV19 and TRBJ1-5, is DGGITQSPKYLFRKEGQNVTLSCEQNLNHDAMYWYRQDPGQGLRLIYYSQIVNDFQKGDIAEGYSVSREKKESFPLTVTSAQKNPTAFYLCASRARGLQYQPQHFGDGTRLSIL.

The chain links TRBV7-9 to TRBJ2-1; 8 positions match TRBD2. The trim removed 2 bases at V and 10 bases at J, leaving 4 bases unmatched. The CDR3 is made up of 13 amino acids. CDR1 is SEHNR, CDR2 FQNEAQ, per germline (reference sequence). The CDR3 protein is CASSLSGRAEQFF. The CDR3 DNA reads TGTGCCAGCAGCTTATCCGGGAGGGCGGAGCAGTTCTTC.

In DNA, the CDR3 is TGTGCCAGTAGTATAGCCTACGACAATGAGCAGTTCTTC. Residues: CASSIAYDNEQFF. This chain links TRBV19 with TRBJ2-1; D unclear. V lost 1 base and J 5 bases, leaving 6 bases between the germline ends. The CDR3 contains 13 residues. Germline V CDR1 and CDR2: LNHDA, SQIVND (reference sequence).

The V and J genes are TRBV5-1 and TRBJ2-2; TRBD2 aligns across 7 bases. Trimming cost V 3 bases and J 0 bases; bases outside gene matches: 2. The CDR3 runs to 15 residues. Germline CDR1 reads SGHRS; CDR2 reads YFSETQ. The CDR3: CASSWGGSNTGELFF. The CDR3, as DNA: TGCGCCAGCAGCTGGGGAGGGTCGAACACCGGGGAGCTGTTTTTT.

With respect to this clone: An end of the junction does not agree with germline; a read error may underlie this. This chain links TRBV2 with TRBJ2-1, with D tentatively TRBD1 (6 bases). CDR1 SNHLY and CDR2 FYNNEI come from the germline V gene. This CDR3 contains 11 residues. The CDR3 coding sequence is TGTGCCAGCACGCAGGGGTACGACCAGATCTTC. Amino acids: CASTQGYDQIF.

The genes are TRBV18 and TRBJ1-1; D perhaps matches TRBD1 (5 bases). Germline lookup yields CDR1 KGHSH and CDR2 LQKENI. Deletions cut 7 bases from V and 0 bases from J, with 9 bases between. The CDR3 covers 13 residues. As DNA, the CDR3 is TGTGCCAGCTTTCGGGACTTGAACACTGAAGCTTTCTTT. Residues: CASFRDLNTEAFF.